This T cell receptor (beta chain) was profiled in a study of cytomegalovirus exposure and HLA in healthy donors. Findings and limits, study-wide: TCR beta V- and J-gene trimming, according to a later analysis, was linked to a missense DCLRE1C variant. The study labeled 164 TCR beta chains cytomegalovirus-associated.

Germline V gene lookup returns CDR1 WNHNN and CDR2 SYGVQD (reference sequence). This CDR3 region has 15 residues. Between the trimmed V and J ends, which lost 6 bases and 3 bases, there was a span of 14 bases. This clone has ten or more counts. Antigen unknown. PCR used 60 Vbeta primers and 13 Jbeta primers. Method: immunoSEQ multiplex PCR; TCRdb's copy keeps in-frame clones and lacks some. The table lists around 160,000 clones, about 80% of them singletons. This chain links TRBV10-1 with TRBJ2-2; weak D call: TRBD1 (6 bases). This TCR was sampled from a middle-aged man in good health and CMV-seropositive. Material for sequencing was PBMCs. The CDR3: CASSSGDTYTGELFF. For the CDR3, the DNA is TGCGCCAGCAGCTCCGGGGACACCTACACCGGGGAGCTGTTTTTT.